This T cell receptor (beta chain) comes out of a study of T cell responses to AZD1222 COVID-19 vaccine. To note about this clone: Its antigen is still unknown.

Regarding the study as a whole: Donors skewed white British and female; clonal diversity was possibly underestimated.

Assay: immunoSEQ multiplex PCR; the TCRdb copy retains only in-frame clones and omits some. The sample holds over 65,000 clones; around 92% are singletons and the top ten take roughly 7%. The TCR was taken from an adult in good health. This material consisted of peripheral blood, taken on day 0 of MenACWY control vaccination.

DNA of the CDR3: TGTGCCAGCAGTTACACTGACAGGGTGGGCGAGCAGTACTTC. Translation: CASSYTDRVGEQYF. The rearrangement links TRBV6-6 to TRBJ2-7; 7 nucleotides match TRBD1. The V gene end was trimmed by 2 bases and the J gene end by 6 bases; junction bases not matched to a gene: 7. The CDR3 length is 14 residues. CDR1 and CDR2 from the germline V gene are MNHNY and SVGAGI (reference sequence).